The 13 T cell receptor beta chains listed next were all sequenced from one sample in a study of cytomegalovirus exposure and HLA in healthy donors. In the PCR, 60 Vbeta and 13 Jbeta primers were used. The repertoire was sequenced with immunoSEQ multiplex PCR; TCRdb's copy has only in-frame clones and lacks some. The table shows 150,000 to 200,000 clones, with approximately 84% occurring only once. Input material: PBMCs. The receptors were gathered from a girl under 18 in good health and CMV-seropositive.

In its sample, this clone was seen once. The chain is built from TRBV15 and TRBJ1-2; D is possibly TRBD1 (5 bases). The germline gives CDR1 LNHNV, CDR2 YYDKDF (reference sequence). This CDR3 has 12 amino acids. Deletions cut 6 bases from V and 7 bases from J, with 12 bases between. The CDR3 DNA is TGTGCCACCAGTCATCCCAGGGCTGGCTACACCTTC. Its protein is CATSHPRAGYTF.

The chain uses TRBV19 and TRBJ2-1; maybe TRBD1 (5 bases). In germline, CDR1 is LNHDA, CDR2 SQIVND (reference sequence). This CDR3 is built from 16 residues. Trimming removed 6 bases at V and 5 bases at J, with 20 bases between. CDR3 loop: CASRALRWGADNEQFF. The DNA of the CDR3 is TGTGCCAGTAGGGCCCTTCGGTGGGGCGCGGACAATGAGCAGTTCTTC.

The chain links TRBV6-6 to TRBJ2-2; D is undetermined. Trimming left V 7 bases short and J 0 bases short, with 9 bases between. The CDR3 is 14 amino acids. The germline V gene encodes CDR1 MNHNY and CDR2 SVGAGI (reference sequence). CDR3 nucleotide sequence: TGTGCCAGCAATCAGGTTACGAACACCGGGGAGCTGTTTTTT. It is translated as CASNQVTNTGELFF.

The chain has TRBV19 and TRBJ2-7, with a possible D match to TRBD1 (6 bases). The CDR3 extends over 14 amino acids. With 5 bases removed from V and 3 bases from J, the gap between germline ends came to 14 bases. Per germline, CDR1 LNHDA and CDR2 SQIVND (reference sequence). The CDR3 sequence is CASSVGTLNYEQYF. DNA of the CDR3: TGTGCCAGTAGTGTCGGGACACTCAACTACGAGCAGTACTTC.

The chain combines TRBV11-3 with TRBJ2-7, with 7 bases matching TRBD1. The CDR3 consists of 14 residues. The germline CDR1 and CDR2 sequences are SGHNT and YENEEA. The J segment lost 3 bases and the V segment lost 6 bases, leaving 8 bases of the junction unmatched. The CDR3 bases are TGTGCCAGCAGTTTCTCCGGGACAGTCTACGAGCAGTACTTC. It codes for CASSFSGTVYEQYF.

This chain uses TRBV5-1 with TRBJ1-5, with no clear D. The length of the CDR3 is 13 residues. Per the germline V gene, CDR1 is SGHRS and CDR2 is YFSETQ. V was trimmed by 2 bases and J by 2 bases, leaving 5 bases between them. CDR3: CASSFTGNQPQHF. The CDR3 DNA reads as TGCGCCAGCAGCTTTACGGGCAATCAGCCCCAGCATTTT. Full variable domain (missing parts from reference TRBV5-1 and TRBJ1-5): KAGVTQTPRYLIKTRGQQVTLSCSPISGHRSVSWYQQTPGQGLQFLFEYFSETQRNKGNFPGRFSGRQFSNSRSEMNVSTLELGDSALYLCASSFTGNQPQHFGDGTRLSIL.

This clone occurred once. The DNA of the CDR3 is TGTGCCTGGAGCCCGCGGGTCGGTCAGCCCCAGCATTTT. Amino acids: CAWSPRVGQPQHF. This chain uses TRBV30 with TRBJ1-5; no firm D call. The germline V gene has CDR1 GTSNPN and CDR2 SVGIG (reference sequence). The CDR3 totals 13 residues. Trimming stripped 3 bases from V and 6 bases from J, with 12 bases between.

The J gene is TRBJ2-7, the V gene TRBV29-1; perhaps TRBD1 as D (5 bases). Trimming removed 0 bases from V and 0 bases from J, with 12 bases in between. Germline CDR1 SQVTM, CDR2 ANQGSEA. The CDR3 consists of 15 residues. CDR3 nucleotide sequence: TGCAGCGTTGAAGATCATACAGGCCTCTCCTACGAGCAGTACTTC. Protein: CSVEDHTGLSYEQYF.

J is TRBJ2-3 and V is TRBV10-1; perhaps TRBD2 as D (6 bases). V dropped 5 bases and J dropped 2 bases, with 8 bases sitting between them. The CDR3 covers 13 residues. Germline CDR1 reads WNHNN; CDR2 reads SYGVQD (reference sequence). The CDR3 DNA is TGCGCCAGCAGTCGGGACTTCACAGATACGCAGTATTTT. It specifies CASSRDFTDTQYF.

This sequence joins TRBV28 and TRBJ1-2; D call uncertain. The CDR3 sequence is 15 residues long. Per the germline V gene, CDR1 is MDHEN and CDR2 is SYDVKM. The V end lost 0 bases, the J end lost 0 bases, and 8 bases lay between the germline ends. CDR3 DNA sequence: TGTGCCAGCAGTTTATGGGCGGCTACTAACTATGGCTACACCTTC. This codes for CASSLWAATNYGYTF.

This chain connects TRBV27 to TRBJ1-2, with D possibly matching TRBD1 (5 bases). This CDR3 region has 16 residues. In germline, CDR1 is MNHEY, CDR2 SMNVEV (reference sequence). The V end was cut by 3 bases, the J end by 4 bases, with 18 bases between. The CDR3 DNA is TGTGCCAGCAGTTTTAATGGGGCAGAAAGTGCCTATGGCTACACCTTC. Its protein product is CASSFNGAESAYGYTF.

This clone was seen once. This rearrangement joins TRBV4-1 to TRBJ2-7; tentatively, D is TRBD1 (6 bases). The CDR3 has 14 residues. The germline gives CDR1 MGHRA, CDR2 YSYEKL. V was cut by 3 bases and J by 1 base, with 10 bases left in between. Here the CDR3 reads CASSQTGRSYEQYF. CDR3 bases: TGCGCCAGCAGCCAGACAGGAAGGTCCTACGAGCAGTACTTC.

Here the CDR3 reads CASSERPLQGNQPQHF. The CDR3 DNA reads TGTGCCAGCAGTGAAAGGCCGCTCCAGGGCAATCAGCCCCAGCATTTT. The chain joins TRBV6-1 to TRBJ1-5; D is undetermined. Germline assignment: CDR1 MNHNS and CDR2 SASEGT. This CDR3 is built from 16 residues. V lost 2 bases, J lost 2 bases, and 13 bases lay in between.